Each of the 31 T cell receptor beta chains below was sequenced from the same sample in a study of multiple sclerosis patients with progressive multifocal leukoencephalopathy. Time point reported: more than ten months of natalizumab therapy. Measured with immunoSEQ multiplex PCR; TCRdb has only the in-frame clones, and not every one. In the table there are 25,000 to 30,000 clones, 85% to 90% of which are singletons. The sequencing used PBMCs, collected from a patient treated with natalizumab. These receptors were obtained from a human donor with multiple sclerosis.

The chain couples TRBV10-2 to TRBJ2-3; possibly TRBD1 for D (6 bases). Germline V CDR1 and CDR2: WSHSY, SAAADI. Trimming removed 0 bases from V and 4 bases from J, with 11 bases in between. The CDR3 spans 15 residues. In DNA form, the CDR3 reads TGCGCCAGCAGTGAGTCTTGGGACATATCAGATACGCAGTATTTT. Translation gives CASSESWDISDTQYF.

The genes are TRBV11-2 and TRBJ2-5, with D possibly matching TRBD1 (7 bases). The germline CDR1 and CDR2 sequences are SGHAT and FQNNGV. V was pared by 5 bases and J by 2 bases, with 12 bases between. CDR3 size: 14 residues. The CDR3 is CASSETGRQETQYF. CDR3 nucleotides: TGTGCCAGCAGCGAGACAGGGAGGCAAGAGACCCAGTACTTC.

As DNA, the CDR3 is TGTGCCAGCAGCCAGTGGGACAGGGGGCCGGACGAGCAGTACTTC. It yields the protein CASSQWDRGPDEQYF. The chain combines TRBV11-2 with TRBJ2-5, with 12 bases fitting TRBD1. The J call may be wrong; the DNA end is better matched by TRBJ2-7. The CDR3 runs 15 residues. Germline V gene data show CDR1 as SGHAT and CDR2 as FQNNGV.

This sequence joins TRBV4-3 and TRBJ1-6; 9 nucleotides line up with TRBD1. J was trimmed by 7 bases and V by 0 bases; bases with no gene match: 7. CDR1 and CDR2 (germline): LGHNA, YSLEER. The CDR3 contains 17 residues. CDR3 protein: CASSQDFIGTGNSPLHF. The CDR3 bases are TGCGCCAGCAGCCAAGATTTTATAGGGACAGGGAATTCACCCCTCCACTTT.

The genes are TRBV27 and TRBJ2-1; D may be TRBD2 (6 bases). The CDR3 has 15 amino acids. V was cut by 4 bases and J by 10 bases, with 20 bases left in between. From germline, CDR1 is MNHEY and CDR2 SMNVEV (reference sequence). CDR3 residues: CASSSPPYGRYEQFF. CDR3 coding DNA: TGTGCCAGCAGTTCCCCCCCGTACGGGAGATACGAGCAGTTCTTC.

The gene calls are TRBV7-2 and TRBJ1-5, with D perhaps matching TRBD1 (5 bases). Trimming shortened V by 3 bases and J by 1 base, and 7 bases separated the two germline ends. The CDR3 length is 14 residues. CDR1 and CDR2 (germline): SGHTA, FQGNSA. CDR3 coding DNA: TGTGCCAGCAGCTTCCGACAGAGCAATCAGCCCCAGCATTTT. This translates into CASSFRQSNQPQHF.

The chain has TRBV7-9 and TRBJ2-5; no reliable D call. Near its end, the DNA agrees better with TRBJ2-7, so the J call may be wrong. Germline V gives CDR1 SEHNR, CDR2 FQNEAQ (reference sequence). The CDR3 is made up of 12 amino acids. The CDR3, as DNA: TGTGCCAGCAGCTTTCGGCCCTACGAGCAGTACTTC. It yields the protein CASSFRPYEQYF.

The rearrangement joins TRBV6-1 to TRBJ1-1, with D perhaps matching TRBD1 (5 bases). V was cut by 4 bases and J by 4 bases, with 16 bases left in between. The germline CDR1 and CDR2 sequences are MNHNS and SASEGT. This CDR3 is built from 15 residues. For the CDR3, the DNA is TGTGCCAGCAGTGTGGGGGACTGGCGTTCCACTGAAGCTTTCTTT. Translating gives CASSVGDWRSTEAFF.

The chain has TRBV10-2 and TRBJ2-5; TRBD2 matches 12 bases. The better agreement between TRBJ2-7 and the DNA end casts doubt on the J call. CDR1 and CDR2 from the germline V gene are WSHSY and SAAADI. The CDR3 sequence is 15 residues long. This CDR3 is CASSALAGGSYEQYF. The CDR3 DNA reads as TGCGCCAGCAGTGCACTAGCGGGGGGCTCCTACGAGCAGTACTTC.

Here the CDR3 DNA reads TGCGCCAGCAGCTTGGCCGGGGGGCGCCAGGCCAAAAACATTCAGTACTTC. This encodes CASSLAGGRQAKNIQYF. J is TRBJ2-4 and V is TRBV5-1; a possible D gene is TRBD2 (7 bases). This CDR3 is 17 amino acids long. Trimming removed 0 bases at V and 1 base at J, with 14 bases between. CDR1 and CDR2 (germline): SGHRS, YFSETQ.

J is TRBJ2-2 and V is TRBV6-1; D remains ambiguous. This CDR3 has 14 amino acids. V gave up 9 bases and J gave up 1 base, with 12 bases separating them. The germline V gene has CDR1 MNHNS and CDR2 SASEGT. CDR3 nucleotide sequence: TGTGCCAGTCTAAGAGCCTTGAACACCGGGGAGCTGTTTTTT. It specifies CASLRALNTGELFF.

The chain carries TRBV6-6 and TRBJ1-3; no reliable D call. Trimming pared 0 bases from V and 5 bases from J, leaving 11 bases between. CDR1 MNHNY and CDR2 SVGAGI come from the germline V gene (reference sequence). The CDR3 totals 15 residues. The CDR3 DNA is TGTGCCAGCAGTTACTCGACGGACCCGAGAAACACCATATATTTT. Amino acid sequence: CASSYSTDPRNTIYF.

This clone has only one observation. The chain combines TRBV15 with TRBJ2-4, with 9 bases that match TRBD2. The CDR3 loop spans 17 amino acids. In germline, CDR1 is LNHNV, CDR2 YYDKDF (reference sequence). V lost 7 bases, J lost 0 bases, and 10 bases stayed unmatched. The CDR3 is CATKSSGTALAKNIQYF. CDR3 in DNA: TGTGCCACCAAATCTAGCGGGACAGCTCTAGCCAAAAACATTCAGTACTTC. The variable domain in full, with the rest retrieved from reference TRBV15 and TRBJ2-4, is DAMVIQNPRYQVTQFGKPVTLSCSQTLNHNVMYWYQQKSSQAPKLLFHYYDKDFNNEADTPDNFQSRRPNTSFCFLDIRSPGLGDTAMYLCATKSSGTALAKNIQYFGAGTRLSVL.

The chain recombines TRBV19 with TRBJ1-2; possibly TRBD1 for D (5 bases). There are 17 residues in the CDR3. V was cut by 7 bases and J by 1 base, with 22 bases left in between. The germline V gene encodes CDR1 LNHDA and CDR2 SQIVND (reference sequence). CDR3 nucleotide sequence: TGTGCCAGTACAAACGGAAAGGATGTCGGGGGTAACTATGGCTACACCTTC. Its protein is CASTNGKDVGGNYGYTF.

The genes are TRBV28 and TRBJ2-1; the match to TRBD1 covers 8 bases. With V trimmed by 10 bases and J by 3 bases, 11 bases remained unmatched. This CDR3 has 15 residues. Germline V gene data show CDR1 as MDHEN and CDR2 as SYDVKM. CDR3 residues: CATSRPDRVYNEQFF. The CDR3 DNA sequence: TGTGCCACCTCCCGTCCGGACAGGGTCTACAATGAGCAGTTCTTC.

The CDR3 DNA follows: TGTGCCAGCAGCCCTAGACAGAGCTCCTATAATTCACCCCTCCACTTT. Its translation: CASSPRQSSYNSPLHF. The chain is built from TRBV7-2 and TRBJ1-6; D may be TRBD1 (5 bases). Per germline, CDR1 SGHTA and CDR2 FQGNSA. The V and J ends lost 5 bases and 0 bases respectively, with 11 bases between them. The CDR3 contains 16 residues. The whole variable domain, filled in from reference TRBV7-2 and TRBJ1-6, reads GAGVSQSPSNKVTEKGKDVELRCDPISGHTALYWYRQSLGQGLEFLIYFQGNSAPDKSGLPSDRFSAERTGGSVSTLTIQRTQQEDSAVYLCASSPRQSSYNSPLHFGNGTRLTVT.

The CDR3 is CASSQGTPNTGELFF. The CDR3, as DNA: TGTGCCAGCAGCCAGGGGACTCCGAACACCGGGGAGCTGTTTTTT. The V and J genes are TRBV2 and TRBJ2-2; tentatively, D is TRBD1 or TRBD2 (6 bases each). Germline V lookup: CDR1 SNHLY, CDR2 FYNNEI. The CDR3 is made up of 15 amino acids. V lost 6 bases to trimming and J lost 0 bases, with 11 bases between them.

This clone has just one count. The chain combines TRBV6-1 with TRBJ1-2, with D unclear. In germline, CDR1 is MNHNS, CDR2 SASEGT. Trimming pared 2 bases from V and 2 bases from J, leaving 3 bases between. The CDR3 is made up of 12 amino acids. CDR3 DNA sequence: TGTGCCAGCAGTGAAATGAACTATGGCTACACCTTC. Amino acid sequence: CASSEMNYGYTF.

The rearrangement uses TRBV6-5 and TRBJ1-1, with 8 bases identical to TRBD1. The germline gives CDR1 MNHEY, CDR2 SVGAGI. V dropped 5 bases and J dropped 4; count of bases not matched to a gene: 6. The CDR3 contains 14 residues. The CDR3 DNA is TGTGCCAGCAGTCCGGACAGGGAGGTCACTGAAGCTTTCTTT. This encodes CASSPDREVTEAFF.

This clone was observed a single time. This chain connects TRBV25-1 to TRBJ1-3; D unresolved. Germline CDR1 MGHDK, CDR2 SYGVNS. V was clipped by 2 bases and J by 0 bases, with 2 bases between them. The CDR3 is 13 residues long. In DNA form, the CDR3 reads TGTGCCAGCAGTGAAATCTCTGGAAACACCATATATTTT. Its translation: CASSEISGNTIYF.

The rearrangement links TRBV6-5 to TRBJ1-4, with 11 bases identical to TRBD1. V shed 2 bases and J 7 bases; nucleotides not matched to a gene: 3. The CDR3 totals 15 residues. Germline-derived CDR1 and CDR2 are MNHEY and SVGAGI. Written as DNA, the CDR3 is TGTGCCAGCAGTTACAGAGGGACAGGGGGTGAAAAACTGTTTTTT. It is translated as CASSYRGTGGEKLFF.

This chain connects TRBV2 to TRBJ2-3; D unresolved. V lost 6 bases, J lost 1 base, and 14 bases lay in between. Looked up from germline, CDR1 is SNHLY and CDR2 is FYNNEI. The CDR3 consists of 15 residues. CDR3 residues: CASSSIETRTDTQYF. The CDR3 DNA sequence: TGTGCCAGCAGCTCGATCGAAACCCGCACAGATACGCAGTATTTT.

The chain uses TRBV4-1 and TRBJ1-1; 8 positions agree with TRBD1. Germline CDR1 MGHRA, CDR2 YSYEKL. This CDR3 region has 15 residues. J was trimmed by 2 bases and V by 0 bases; bases with no gene match: 2. Here the CDR3 DNA reads TGCGCCAGCAGCCAAGACGGACAGGGAAACACTGAAGCTTTCTTT. Translation gives CASSQDGQGNTEAFF.

The rearrangement uses TRBV25-1 and TRBJ1-5; D gene unclear. Germline V gene lookup returns CDR1 MGHDK and CDR2 SYGVNS. CDR3 length equals 12 residues. V dropped 0 bases and J dropped 6 bases, with 3 bases sitting between them. In DNA, the CDR3 is TGTGCCAGCAGTGAATACGGTCAGCCCCAGCATTTT. Translating gives CASSEYGQPQHF.

V and J are TRBV7-6 and TRBJ2-7, with D hard to call. Germline loops: CDR1 SGHVS, CDR2 FNYEAQ. This CDR3 has 12 amino acids. The V gene lost 3 bases and the J gene lost 7 bases, with 10 bases spanning the gap. Here the CDR3 reads CASSLVFGEQYF. The CDR3 DNA follows: TGTGCCAGCAGCTTGGTCTTCGGAGAGCAGTACTTC.

The chain recombines TRBV5-8 with TRBJ2-7; 7 bases align to TRBD1. Trimming took 0 bases from V and 2 from J; bases not matched to a gene: 2. The CDR3 covers 14 residues. Germline values: CDR1 SGHTS, CDR2 YDEGEE. CDR3 protein: CASSLEGATYEQYF. DNA of the CDR3: TGTGCCAGCAGCTTGGAGGGGGCGACCTACGAGCAGTACTTC.

This CDR3 is CASSHPGTGGHQETQYF. The CDR3 bases are TGCGCCAGCAGCCATCCCGGTACGGGGGGACACCAAGAGACCCAGTACTTC. The chain is built from TRBV4-1 and TRBJ2-5, with 7 bases aligning to TRBD2. This CDR3 contains 17 residues. V was clipped by 3 bases and J by 0 bases; unmatched bases: 10. Per the germline V gene, CDR1 is MGHRA and CDR2 is YSYEKL.

This chain uses TRBV7-8 with TRBJ1-4, with D possibly TRBD1 on 5 matching bases. With 1 base removed from V and 3 bases from J, the gap between germline ends came to 9 bases. The germline gives CDR1 SGHVS, CDR2 FQNEAQ. This CDR3 has 15 amino acids. CDR3 protein: CASSLGDRSNEKLFF. CDR3 nucleotide sequence: TGTGCCAGCAGCTTAGGCGACAGATCTAATGAAAAACTGTTTTTT.

This clone was seen only once. The chain has TRBV19 and TRBJ1-2; TRBD1 matches at 7 bases. The germline V gene has CDR1 LNHDA and CDR2 SQIVND (reference sequence). With 4 bases clipped from V and 4 bases from J, the junction kept 9 bases outside the gene matches. The CDR3 length is 15 residues. CDR3 protein: CASSTTPGTAYGYTF. The DNA for the CDR3 is TGTGCCAGTAGTACCACACCCGGGACAGCCTATGGCTACACCTTC.

The rearrangement joins TRBV2 to TRBJ2-4, with 7 bases that match TRBD1. After removal of 5 bases from V and 4 bases from J, the junction contained 5 bases not matched to a gene. The CDR3 is made up of 14 amino acids. Germline assignment: CDR1 SNHLY and CDR2 FYNNEI. The CDR3 region is CASSPETGKNIQYF. The CDR3 DNA is TGTGCCAGCAGTCCCGAGACAGGGAAAAACATTCAGTACTTC.

The V call is TRBV29-1, the J call TRBJ1-1; the match to TRBD1 covers 8 bases. CDR1 and CDR2 (germline): SQVTM, ANQGSEA. This CDR3 is built from 12 residues. The V segment lost 6 bases and the J segment 1 base; nucleotides outside the gene matches: 1. CDR3 coding DNA: TGCAGCGTCGACAGGGGGAACACTGAAGCTTTCTTT. Translating it yields CSVDRGNTEAFF.